Presented here are 2 T cell receptor beta chains from one specimen sequenced in a study of T cell clones after liver transplantation. This table comes from immunoSEQ multiplex PCR, and its TCRdb copy is limited to in-frame clones, with some not included. The table has tens of thousands of clones, about 90% seen once. The starting material was CD8+ T cells from blood, obtained 12 months after liver transplant. All receptors come from a human patient who received a liver transplant. Some of the T cells might come from the graft donor.

The DNA for the CDR3 is TGTGCCAGTACCGGACTAGAAAGCACAGATACGCAGTATTTT. Amino acid sequence: CASTGLESTDTQYF. The chain combines TRBV19 with TRBJ2-3; TRBD2 matches 7 bases. CDR1 is LNHDA, CDR2 SQIVND, per germline (reference sequence). This CDR3 is built from 14 residues. Germline trimming cut 7 bases from V and 0 bases from J; bases unmatched to any gene: 4.

Details on this clone: The same CDR3 is also encoded by other DNA sequences in this sample. The chain uses TRBV7-9 and TRBJ2-1, with TRBD2 matching over 10 bases. This CDR3 is built from 16 residues. Germline V gene lookup returns CDR1 SEHNR and CDR2 FQNEAQ (reference sequence). Losses at the gene ends were 5 bases for V and 0 bases for J; bases not matched to a gene: 4. The CDR3 region has the DNA TGTGCCAGCAGCACTCTAGCGGGAGTCTCCTACAATGAGCAGTTCTTC. It yields the protein CASSTLAGVSYNEQFF.